The 17 T cell receptor beta chains below all came from one sample that was sequenced in a study of shared clonotypes between healthy human individuals. Measured with immunoSEQ multiplex PCR; TCRdb has only the in-frame clones, and not every one. The sample consists of roughly 570,000 clones, roughly 98% of them appearing once. Naive CD8 cells were CD45RO-negative, positively selected for CCR7, excluding terminally differentiated effector memory CD45RA+ cells. Sequencing was performed on naive CD8+ T cells sorted from blood. These receptors were taken from a man younger than 45 in good health.

V and J are TRBV7-6 and TRBJ2-1, with 8 bases aligning to TRBD1. This CDR3 comprises 16 residues. Germline-derived CDR1 and CDR2 are SGHVS and FNYEAQ. J lost 2 bases, V lost 3 bases, and 6 bases had no gene match. The CDR3 bases are TGTGCCAGCAGCTTTGGACAGGGAGAGCCCTACAATGAGCAGTTCTTC. As protein: CASSFGQGEPYNEQFF.

The V and J genes are TRBV30 and TRBJ2-1; TRBD1 agrees at 8 bases. Germline CDR1 and CDR2: GTSNPN and SVGIG (reference sequence). The CDR3 has 16 amino acids. The V and J ends lost 4 bases and 2 bases, in that order; junction bases with no gene match: 10. The CDR3 region is CAWNHAAGGAYNEQFF. Here the CDR3 DNA reads TGTGCCTGGAATCATGCCGCAGGGGGCGCCTACAATGAGCAGTTCTTC.

CDR3 DNA: TGTGCCTGGAGTGGGGAGTTTTACATCGGGGAGCTGTTTTTT. This sequence encodes CAWSGEFYIGELFF. This rearrangement joins TRBV30 to TRBJ2-2, with D possibly matching TRBD2 (5 bases). This CDR3 region has 14 residues. Germline loops: CDR1 GTSNPN, CDR2 SVGIG (reference sequence). Trimming stripped 1 base from V and 7 bases from J, with 13 bases between. Using reference TRBV30 and TRBJ2-2 for the parts outside the CDR3, the full variable domain is SQTIHQWPATLVQPVGSPLSLECTVEGTSNPNLYWYRQAAGRGLQLLFYSVGIGQISSEVPQNLSASRPQDRQFILSSKKLLLSDSGFYLCAWSGEFYIGELFFGEGSRLTVL.

The V gene is TRBV7-9, the J gene TRBJ1-1; 10 bases agree with TRBD1. Germline V CDR1 and CDR2: SEHNR, FQNEAQ (reference sequence). The CDR3 runs 15 residues. V lost 5 bases and J lost 2; bases outside the gene matches: 5. CDR3 in DNA: TGTGCCAGCAGCGACCGGGACAGGGGCAACACTGAAGCTTTCTTT. As protein: CASSDRDRGNTEAFF. The entire variable domain, with the rest obtained from reference TRBV7-9 and TRBJ1-1, is as follows: DTGVSQNPRHKITKRGQNVTFRCDPISEHNRLYWYRQTLGQGPEFLTYFQNEAQLEKSRLLSDRFSAERPKGSFSTLEIQRTEQGDSAMYLCASSDRDRGNTEAFFGQGTRLTVV.

The chain recombines TRBV30 with TRBJ1-2; TRBD1 matches 12 bases. The V gene end was trimmed by 7 bases and the J gene end by 7 bases; junction bases not matched to a gene: 4. Germline lookup yields CDR1 GTSNPN and CDR2 SVGIG (reference sequence). There are 12 residues in the CDR3. CDR3 nucleotides: TGTGCCTTGGGACAGGGGGCCGGTGGCTACACCTTC. Amino acids: CALGQGAGGYTF.

V gene TRBV19 combines with J gene TRBJ1-3; a weak D match, TRBD1 (6 bases). Trimming shortened V by 1 base and J by 0 bases, and 10 bases separated the two germline ends. Germline CDR1 LNHDA, CDR2 SQIVND (reference sequence). This CDR3 region has 16 residues. As DNA, the CDR3 is TGTGCCAGTAGTATAGGGACAGCAAGCTCTGGAAACACCATATATTTT. Its translation is CASSIGTASSGNTIYF.

CDR3 loop: CASSYSTGTNTEAFF. CDR3 nucleotides: TGTGCCAGCAGTTACTCTACAGGGACCAACACTGAAGCTTTCTTT. The chain combines TRBV6-5 with TRBJ1-1; a possible D gene is TRBD1 (6 bases). CDR3 length: 15 residues. Looked up from germline, CDR1 is MNHEY and CDR2 is SVGAGI. V gave up 0 bases and J gave up 2 bases, with 10 bases separating them.

The chain couples TRBV14 to TRBJ2-7, with a weak D call TRBD1 (6 bases). The CDR3 is 14 amino acids. Trimming removed 7 bases from V and 2 bases from J, with 15 bases in between. Germline V CDR1 and CDR2: SGHDN, FVKESK. The CDR3 DNA is TGTGCCAGCACCTCTACAGGGTACGCCTACGAGCAGTACTTC. Protein: CASTSTGYAYEQYF.

Concerning this clone: Other DNA sequences in the same sample also yield this CDR3. The chain combines TRBV27 with TRBJ2-3, with D possibly matching TRBD2 (5 bases). V was trimmed by 2 bases and J by 3 bases, leaving 6 bases between them. This CDR3 contains 13 residues. Germline V lookup: CDR1 MNHEY, CDR2 SMNVEV (reference sequence). The CDR3 DNA reads TGTGCCAGCAGTTTACGGGGAACAGATACGCAGTATTTT. Its protein is CASSLRGTDTQYF.

The V call is TRBV7-8, the J call TRBJ2-7; a possible D gene is TRBD2 (6 bases). CDR3 length equals 17 residues. Trimming left V 7 bases short and J 0 bases short, with 22 bases between. CDR1 and CDR2 (germline): SGHVS, FQNEAQ. The CDR3 loop reads CASTPSPGVYSSYEQYF. The CDR3 DNA follows: TGTGCCAGCACCCCCAGCCCGGGAGTCTACAGCTCCTACGAGCAGTACTTC. Together with reference TRBV7-8 and TRBJ2-7, the CDR3 gives the full variable domain: GAGVSQSPRYKVAKRGQDVALRCDPISGHVSLFWYQQALGQGPEFLTYFQNEAQLDKSGLPSDRFFAERPEGSVSTLKIQRTQQEDSAVYLCASTPSPGVYSSYEQYFGPGTRLTVT.

The rearrangement links TRBV4-1 to TRBJ1-5; D may be TRBD1 (6 bases). The V and J ends lost 0 bases and 7 bases respectively, with 13 bases between them. CDR1 MGHRA and CDR2 YSYEKL come from the germline V gene. CDR3 length equals 15 residues. The DNA for the CDR3 is TGCGCCAGCAGCCAAGATGTAACAGGGTGGCAGCCCCAGCATTTT. Translating gives CASSQDVTGWQPQHF.

The gene calls are TRBV28 and TRBJ1-5; no clear D gene. The germline gives CDR1 MDHEN, CDR2 SYDVKM. This CDR3 spans 14 amino acids. Trimming stripped 3 bases from V and 7 bases from J, with 13 bases between. CDR3 in DNA: TGTGCCAGCAGTTTCTGGAGGGTTGGGCAGCCCCAGCATTTT. This sequence encodes CASSFWRVGQPQHF.

The V and J genes are TRBV10-1 and TRBJ1-1, with 9 positions matching TRBD1. The germline V gene encodes CDR1 WNHNN and CDR2 SYGVQD (reference sequence). With 4 bases clipped from V and 0 bases from J, the junction kept 6 bases outside the gene matches. The CDR3 extends over 16 amino acids. This CDR3 reads CASSAGQGPLNTEAFF. CDR3 DNA sequence: TGCGCCAGCAGTGCGGGACAGGGACCCTTGAACACTGAAGCTTTCTTT.

This clone has just one count. The chain recombines TRBV11-2 with TRBJ2-4, with D uncertain. CDR1 is SGHAT, CDR2 FQNNGV, per germline. The V gene lost 5 bases and the J gene lost 8 bases, with 10 bases spanning the gap. The CDR3 covers 12 residues. CDR3 amino acids: CASSVGADIQYF. As DNA, the CDR3 is TGTGCCAGCAGCGTAGGTGCGGACATTCAGTACTTC.

The V gene is TRBV6-4, the J gene TRBJ1-1; tentative D call: TRBD1 (5 bases). The CDR3 extends over 14 amino acids. Trimming stripped 3 bases from V and 3 bases from J, with 11 bases between. Germline V gene data show CDR1 as MRHNA and CDR2 as SNTAGT. For the CDR3, the DNA is TGTGCCAGCAGTGAGCGCCTGGGGGACACTGAAGCTTTCTTT. This codes for CASSERLGDTEAFF.

In regard to this clone: The same CDR3 also results from other DNA sequences found in this sample. The chain links TRBV27 to TRBJ2-5, with unresolved D. Germline V lookup: CDR1 MNHEY, CDR2 SMNVEV (reference sequence). Trimming removed 3 bases from V and 5 bases from J, with 4 bases in between. The CDR3 is made up of 11 amino acids. CDR3 DNA sequence: TGTGCCAGCAGTTTGGGGGAGACCCAGTACTTC. It specifies CASSLGETQYF.

V usage is TRBV7-9 and J usage is TRBJ2-7; D is possibly TRBD1 or TRBD2 (5 bases each). V was clipped by 3 bases and J by 2 bases, with 8 bases between them. CDR1 and CDR2 from the germline V gene are SEHNR and FQNEAQ (reference sequence). The CDR3 has 13 residues. The CDR3 DNA sequence: TGTGCCAGCAGCTTTGGGACCGCCTACGAGCAGTACTTC. This codes for CASSFGTAYEQYF.